This T cell receptor beta chain was identified during a study of T-cell reconstitution after alpha-beta-depleted transplantation in children. Trimming took 5 bases from V and 1 from J; bases not matched to a gene: 10. This CDR3 region has 16 residues. Unique molecular identifiers were incorporated during preparation of the TCRbeta library. TCRdb reprocessed the PCR reads via MiXCR and lists one record per CDR3 protein. Of 200,000 to 250,000 distinct CDR3 sequences in the sample, 8.2% are singletons; the top ten hold nearly 6.5%. This clonotype showed up many times. The antigen is undetermined. Study-level results: Reportedly, only several hundred clones from non-depleted graft cells drove alpha-beta T-cell counts at about two months. Newly produced T cells mostly provided counts and TCRbeta diversity after one year, as hyperexpanded clones declined. High day-60 TCRbeta diversity in some patients came from surviving recipient T cells and thymic progenitors.

The TCR was taken from a male patient younger than 18 who had a stem cell transplant for acute lymphoblastic leukemia, so the T cells may come from the graft donor. Source: PBMCs, mostly from graft donor cells, taken 180 days after TCRalphabeta/CD19-depleted stem cell transplant. This chain joins TRBV12-3 or TRBV12-4 and TRBJ2-5; 7 positions match TRBD1. The CDR3 coding sequence is TGTGCCAGCAGTAGAGCCGACAGGGTACCCCAAGAGACCCAGTACTTC. Translating gives CASSRADRVPQETQYF.